Below, 21 T cell receptor beta chains from the same sample are listed, as sequenced in a study of control samples from healthy donors and cancer patients. Some clones are missing from TCRdb's copy, which holds only in-frame ones; the method was immunoSEQ multiplex PCR. In the table there are 90,000 to 100,000 clones, about nine tenths of which are singletons. Sequences were obtained from blood. Receptor source: a woman aged 18-30 years in good health.

The chain joins TRBV18 to TRBJ1-1, with D possibly being TRBD1 (6 bases). CDR1 KGHSH and CDR2 LQKENI come from the germline V gene. Between the trimmed V and J ends, which lost 5 bases and 0 bases, there was a span of 10 bases. The CDR3 has 14 residues. The CDR3 nucleotides are TGTGCCAGCTCAAGTGGACAGTTGAACACTGAAGCTTTCTTT. Amino acid sequence: CASSSGQLNTEAFF. Combining the CDR3 with reference TRBV18 and TRBJ1-1 gives the whole variable domain NAGVMQNPRHLVRRRGQEARLRCSPMKGHSHVYWYRQLPEEGLKFMVYLQKENIIDESGMPKERFSAEFPKEGPSILRIQQVVRGDSAAYFCASSSGQLNTEAFFGQGTRLTVV.

The CDR3 nucleotides read TGTGCCAGTAGTATAGGGCAGTTCTACGAGCAGTACTTC. As protein: CASSIGQFYEQYF. The V and J genes are TRBV19 and TRBJ2-7, with unresolved D. The length of the CDR3 is 13 residues. V dropped 1 base and J dropped 3 bases, with 7 bases sitting between them. Germline V gives CDR1 LNHDA, CDR2 SQIVND (reference sequence).

This clone is a singleton in its sample. This rearrangement joins TRBV29-1 to TRBJ2-3; tentative D call: TRBD1 (5 bases). Looked up from germline, CDR1 is SQVTM and CDR2 is ANQGSEA. The V end was cut by 3 bases, the J end by 3 bases, with 16 bases between. The CDR3 contains 15 residues. The CDR3 loop reads CSVERLDTNTDTQYF. CDR3 nucleotide sequence: TGCAGCGTTGAGCGTCTGGACACCAATACAGATACGCAGTATTTT.

The chain carries TRBV6-5 and TRBJ1-2, with a possible D match to TRBD1 (6 bases). V lost 5 bases, J lost 3 bases, and 13 bases lay in between. This CDR3 has 14 residues. CDR1 and CDR2 (germline): MNHEY, SVGAGI. DNA of the CDR3: TGTGCCAGCAGTCGGGTGGAGGGGGACTATGGCTACACCTTC. Amino acids: CASSRVEGDYGYTF.

The rearrangement uses TRBV19 and TRBJ1-5; the D gene is possibly TRBD1 (6 bases). Deletions cut 3 bases from V and 4 bases from J, with 25 bases between. Germline CDR1 and CDR2: LNHDA and SQIVND (reference sequence). The CDR3 totals 19 residues. The CDR3 DNA reads TGTGCCAGTAGTATTGTAGGGCCCCGACCAGGGGCTCAGAATCAGCCCCAGCATTTT. The encoded protein is CASSIVGPRPGAQNQPQHF.

V gene TRBV5-8 combines with J gene TRBJ1-1, with TRBD1 as a possible D gene (6 bases). V gave up 3 bases and J gave up 1 base, with 13 bases separating them. This CDR3 is built from 15 residues. The germline CDR1 and CDR2 sequences are SGHTS and YDEGEE. This CDR3 is CASSSWGASNTEAFF. The CDR3, as DNA: TGTGCCAGCAGCTCCTGGGGGGCCTCGAACACTGAAGCTTTCTTT.

This clone has just a few counts. Its ends do not fully match the called genes, so a read error is possible. The J gene is TRBJ2-7, the V gene TRBV5-1; the D gene is possibly TRBD2 (6 bases). Germline loops: CDR1 SGHRS, CDR2 YFSETQ. This CDR3 comprises 12 residues. CDR3 sequence reads: CASSLEGQERHF. The CDR3 DNA reads as TGCGCCAGCAGCCTGGAGGGTCAGGAAAGGCACTTC.

V is TRBV9 and J is TRBJ1-1; 7 bases are a match to TRBD1. Germline V CDR1 and CDR2: SGDLS, YYNGEE. The CDR3 contains 14 residues. V was pared by 3 bases and J by 0 bases, with 2 bases of the junction left unmatched. CDR3 nucleotide sequence: TGTGCCAGCAGCGCGGGACAGATGAACACTGAAGCTTTCTTT. Protein: CASSAGQMNTEAFF. Full variable domain (outside the CDR3, taken from reference TRBV9 and TRBJ1-1): DSGVTQTPKHLITATGQRVTLRCSPRSGDLSVYWYQQSLDQGLQFLIQYYNGEERAKGNILERFSAQQFPDLHSELNLSSLELGDSALYFCASSAGQMNTEAFFGQGTRLTVV.

The rearrangement links TRBV9 to TRBJ2-1, with D possibly TRBD1 on 5 matching bases. Germline lookup yields CDR1 SGDLS and CDR2 YYNGEE. CDR3 length equals 15 residues. V was pared by 4 bases and J by 3 bases, with 14 bases between. As DNA, the CDR3 is TGTGCCAGCAGCTTCAGGGAAACGGGCTACAATGAGCAGTTCTTC. This sequence encodes CASSFRETGYNEQFF.

The chain recombines TRBV6-6 with TRBJ1-1, with 9 bases that match TRBD1. The CDR3 sequence is 15 residues long. Germline V lookup: CDR1 MNHNY, CDR2 SVGAGI (reference sequence). V was clipped by 6 bases and J by 4 bases; unmatched bases: 9. The DNA of the CDR3 is TGTGCCAGCAGATTAAGGGACAGGGTGATCACTGAAGCTTTCTTT. Translation: CASRLRDRVITEAFF.

The chain recombines TRBV6-5 with TRBJ2-3; 13 bases are a match to TRBD2. The CDR3 extends over 15 amino acids. The junction had 2 bases not matched to a gene; V was cut back by 4 bases and J by 4 bases. Looked up from germline, CDR1 is MNHEY and CDR2 is SVGAGI. This CDR3 reads CASSWGLAGSDTQYF. The CDR3 DNA is TGTGCCAGCAGTTGGGGACTAGCGGGGTCAGATACGCAGTATTTT.

This clone was observed a single time. V usage is TRBV27 and J usage is TRBJ2-1; D may match TRBD1 or TRBD2 (5 bases each). The length of the CDR3 is 16 residues. Between the trimmed V and J ends, which lost 6 bases and 0 bases, there was a span of 15 bases. Germline-derived CDR1 and CDR2 are MNHEY and SMNVEV (reference sequence). CDR3 protein: CASSTGTVSSYNEQFF. The CDR3 DNA sequence: TGTGCCAGCAGCACCGGGACGGTTAGCTCCTACAATGAGCAGTTCTTC.

This chain links TRBV10-3 with TRBJ2-7, with D uncertain. There are 14 residues in the CDR3. V dropped 6 bases and J dropped 0 bases, with 12 bases sitting between them. Germline V gene lookup returns CDR1 ENHRY and CDR2 SYGVKD. In DNA form, the CDR3 reads TGTGCCATCAGAGGGCAGGAGAACTCCTACGAGCAGTACTTC. Protein sequence: CAIRGQENSYEQYF.

As to this clone: Other nucleotide sequences in the sample specify the same CDR3. CDR3 sequence (DNA): TGTGCCAGCAGTTTGCGGGGCCAAGAGACCCAGTACTTC. Translated: CASSLRGQETQYF. V and J are TRBV27 and TRBJ2-5; D might be TRBD2 (6 bases). V shed 3 bases and J shed 1 base, with 6 bases lying between them. In germline, CDR1 is MNHEY, CDR2 SMNVEV (reference sequence). The CDR3 has 13 amino acids.

The chain combines TRBV11-2 with TRBJ2-2, with 9 bases identical to TRBD2. The CDR3 is made up of 16 amino acids. The V segment lost 5 bases and the J segment 3 bases; nucleotides outside the gene matches: 7. CDR1 and CDR2 from the germline V gene are SGHAT and FQNNGV. The CDR3: CASSPTSGWDTGELFF. In nucleotides, the CDR3 is TGTGCCAGCAGCCCGACTAGCGGATGGGACACCGGGGAGCTGTTTTTT.

The J gene is TRBJ2-1, the V gene TRBV24-1; possible D gene TRBD2, 6 bases. Germline V gene data show CDR1 as KGHDR and CDR2 as SFDVKD. The CDR3 covers 14 residues. Trimming stripped 9 bases from V and 8 bases from J, with 19 bases between. The CDR3 reads CATELPGASDEQFF. CDR3 sequence (DNA): TGTGCCACCGAGCTTCCCGGGGCTAGCGATGAGCAGTTCTTC.

The chain recombines TRBV3-1 (or the pseudogene TRBV3-2) with TRBJ1-2; D unclear. Trimming cost V 1 base and J 2 bases, with 14 bases left between them. Per the germline V gene, CDR1 is LGHDT and CDR2 is YNNKEL (reference sequence). The CDR3 covers 16 residues. The CDR3 nucleotides read TGTGCCAGCAGCCAAGGCGGCGTTCGAGGGAACTATGGCTACACCTTC. This codes for CASSQGGVRGNYGYTF.

CDR3 nucleotide sequence: TGTGCCAGCAGTAAAAGGGACGTCAGCAATCAGCCCCAGCATTTT. Translating gives CASSKRDVSNQPQHF. The V and J genes are TRBV6-5 and TRBJ1-5; D is perhaps TRBD1 (5 bases). The V gene lost 5 bases and the J gene lost 1 base, with 12 bases spanning the gap. Germline V lookup: CDR1 MNHEY, CDR2 SVGAGI. This CDR3 region has 15 residues.

The V call is TRBV18, the J call TRBJ2-5; D is unresolved. V shed 3 bases and J shed 4 bases, with 12 bases lying between them. CDR3 length: 14 amino acids. Per germline, CDR1 KGHSH and CDR2 LQKENI. CDR3 sequence: CASSPRSPPETQYF. CDR3 bases: TGTGCCAGCTCACCGCGTTCCCCCCCAGAGACCCAGTACTTC.

The CDR3 here is CASRPPFAKVSVRNEQFF. The CDR3 DNA reads as TGTGCAAGTCGCCCGCCTTTCGCGAAGGTTAGTGTTCGGAATGAGCAGTTCTTC. The V gene is TRBV12-2, the J gene TRBJ2-1. TRBV12-2 is a known pseudogene. The CDR3 runs 18 residues.

CDR3 amino acids: CASSHHGSRPDYEQYF. The CDR3 nucleotides are TGTGCCAGCAGCCATCACGGGTCCCGACCAGACTACGAGCAGTACTTC. The gene calls are TRBV14 and TRBJ2-7; D is undetermined. There are 16 residues in the CDR3. V was cut by 3 bases and J by 3 bases, with 18 bases left in between. The V gene's germline CDR1 is SGHDN and CDR2 FVKESK.